One and the same sample provided the 14 T cell receptor beta chains below, sequenced in a study of T cells in Graves' hyperthyroidism and ophthalmopathy. What was amplified from RNA transcripts were TCR beta CDR3 regions. An initial round of RT-PCR targeting the TCR CDR3 relied on the HTBI primer set. TCRdb called the multiplex PCR reads again in MiXCR, with one record for every CDR3 protein. The sample lists around 690,000 distinct CDR3 sequences; 20% were seen once. The source material was blood. The receptor set was obtained from a man aged 25-45 years with Graves' ophthalmopathy.

The chain recombines TRBV28 with TRBJ2-7; 7 nucleotides line up with TRBD1. Trimming removed 4 bases from V and 2 bases from J; junction bases left unmatched: 8. The germline gives CDR1 MDHEN, CDR2 SYDVKM. The CDR3 is 15 amino acids. The CDR3 loop is CASSYQGVQAYEQYF. In DNA, the CDR3 is TGTGCCAGCAGTTATCAGGGGGTGCAGGCCTACGAGCAGTACTTC.

This clonotype occurred a few times. The chain couples TRBV28 to TRBJ2-2; possible D gene TRBD2, 6 bases. This CDR3 has 15 amino acids. Trimming took 4 bases from V and 4 from J, leaving 13 bases between them. Germline V gives CDR1 MDHEN, CDR2 SYDVKM. The CDR3 DNA follows: TGTGCCAGCAGTTCCGCGGAGGGCCCCACCGGGGAGCTGTTTTTT. Residues: CASSSAEGPTGELFF.

This clonotype came up a few times. The V gene is TRBV4-1, the J gene TRBJ2-1; no clear D. The V gene's germline CDR1 is MGHRA and CDR2 YSYEKL. V was cut by 0 bases and J by 7 bases, with 7 bases left in between. This CDR3 is 13 amino acids long. The CDR3 here is CASSQDSENEQFF. The CDR3 DNA follows: TGCGCCAGCAGCCAAGATTCAGAGAATGAGCAGTTCTTC.

This clonotype was counted only a few times. The V and J genes are TRBV6-2 or TRBV6-3 and TRBJ2-7, with 7 bases identical to TRBD1. This CDR3 contains 18 residues. In germline, CDR1 is MNHEY, CDR2 SVGEGT. V dropped 1 base and J dropped 3; count of bases not matched to a gene: 15. CDR3 nucleotide sequence: TGTGCCAGCAGTTACTGGGGGACCGGGACAGAAGGCGGCTACGAGCAGTACTTC. Amino acids: CASSYWGTGTEGGYEQYF.

Details on this clonotype: Relative to the germline gene, one junction end is altered; a read error may explain this. The chain links TRBV20-1 to TRBJ2-1; perhaps TRBD2 as D (5 bases). The length of the CDR3 is 12 residues. The germline V gene has CDR1 DFQATT and CDR2 SNEGSKA (reference sequence). The DNA of the CDR3 is TGCAGTGCTGTCCGGGGAAACAATGAGCAGCTCTTC. Translated, it gives CSAVRGNNEQLF.

This clonotype was seen ten or more times. The V and J genes are TRBV18 and TRBJ2-3; weak D call: TRBD2 (5 bases). V lost 5 bases and J lost 2, with 8 bases in between. Germline values: CDR1 KGHSH, CDR2 LQKENI. The CDR3 spans 13 residues. The CDR3 bases are TGTGCCAGCTCAAAGGACTCCACAGATACGCAGTATTTT. This translates into CASSKDSTDTQYF.

This clonotype was detected only a few times. The chain carries TRBV20-1 and TRBJ2-7; D is possibly TRBD1 (7 bases). The V gene's germline CDR1 is DFQATT and CDR2 SNEGSKA (reference sequence). V was shortened by 6 bases and J by 1 base, with 28 bases between the two germline ends. This CDR3 contains 18 residues. CDR3 sequence (DNA): TGCAGTGCGCGTACCGACAGGGATGCCCCGGGGGATTCCTACGAGCAGTACTTC. It translates to CSARTDRDAPGDSYEQYF.

This clonotype occurred many times. The genes are TRBV5-4 and TRBJ1-1; D ambiguous. Trimming took 0 bases from V and 0 from J, leaving 6 bases between them. This CDR3 is built from 14 residues. Germline-derived CDR1 and CDR2 are SGHNT and YYREEE (reference sequence). In DNA, the CDR3 is TGTGCCAGCAGCTTGGAAGCAGTGAACACTGAAGCTTTCTTT. This gives the protein CASSLEAVNTEAFF.

This clonotype was observed many times. CDR3 coding DNA: TGTGCCAGCAGCCCTACTAGCGATGAGCAGTTCTTC. Protein: CASSPTSDEQFF. The genes are TRBV7-2 and TRBJ2-1; 7 positions agree with TRBD2. J gave up 8 bases and V 5 bases, and 3 bases lay outside the gene matches. The germline V gene encodes CDR1 SGHTA and CDR2 FQGNSA. This CDR3 spans 12 amino acids.

This clonotype appeared many times. DNA of the CDR3: TGTGCCAGCAGTTTAGGGATAGCGGGAGAGTGGACAGATACGCAGTATTTT. Protein product: CASSLGIAGEWTDTQYF. The chain employs TRBV28 and TRBJ2-3; TRBD2 agrees at 9 bases. Germline V gene sequence: CDR1 MDHEN, CDR2 SYDVKM. Trimming removed 2 bases from V and 3 bases from J; junction bases left unmatched: 9. The length of the CDR3 is 17 residues.

This clonotype was observed many times. The chain joins TRBV3-1 to TRBJ1-1; TRBD1 is a possible D gene (5 bases). The CDR3 sequence is 14 residues long. V lost 1 base and J lost 5, with 11 bases in between. Looked up from germline, CDR1 is LGHDT and CDR2 is YNNKEL (reference sequence). Here the CDR3 DNA reads TGTGCCAGCAGCCAAGGAGGGGATGGAACTGAAGCTTTCTTT. Translated: CASSQGGDGTEAFF.

The CDR3 DNA sequence: TGTGCCAGCAGGAAGGGGTCGTCCTATGGCTACACCTTC. This codes for CASRKGSSYGYTF. The V and J genes are TRBV6-2 or TRBV6-3 and TRBJ1-2; D is perhaps TRBD1 (5 bases). Germline-derived CDR1 and CDR2 are MNHEY and SVGEGT. The V gene lost 6 bases and the J gene lost 4 bases, with 12 bases spanning the gap. This CDR3 has 13 amino acids.

This chain connects TRBV5-6 to TRBJ2-3; 10 bases are shared with TRBD2. V dropped 1 base and J dropped 0; count of bases not matched to a gene: 11. This CDR3 comprises 19 residues. Germline V CDR1 and CDR2: SGHDT, YYEEEE. The CDR3 loop reads CASSLMVNSGGTSTDTQYF. CDR3 nucleotide sequence: TGTGCCAGCAGCTTGATGGTGAATAGCGGGGGGACTAGCACAGATACGCAGTATTTT.

This clonotype has ten or more counts. V gene TRBV4-1 combines with J gene TRBJ2-1; 11 nucleotides line up with TRBD2. The CDR3 runs to 18 residues. Germline CDR1 reads MGHRA; CDR2 reads YSYEKL. V gave up 3 bases and J gave up 4 bases; unmatched junction bases: 11. Written as DNA, the CDR3 is TGCGCCAGCAGCCAGTATTCCGCTTCTAGCGGGGGGTACAATGAGCAGTTCTTC. It specifies CASSQYSASSGGYNEQFF.